The entry that follows covers one TCR beta chain sequence. Its antigen is unknown. This entry belongs to a study of cytomegalovirus exposure and HLA in healthy donors. Study context: An early release of data contained 80 million to 85 million unique TCRs, which came from HLA-typed donors.

Germline CDR1 is GTSNPN and CDR2 is SVGIG (reference sequence). The CDR3 length is 12 residues. 13 Jbeta primers and 60 Vbeta primers were used for the PCR. The repertoire was sequenced with immunoSEQ multiplex PCR; TCRdb's copy has only in-frame clones and lacks some. The sample lists under 250,000 clones; approximately 81% were seen once. Broader study findings: Later genetic work tied a missense DCLRE1C variant to beta-chain V and J trimming.

The receptor was isolated from a human donor in good health. V and J are TRBV30 and TRBJ2-1; 7 bases align to TRBD1. Sequenced sample: PBMCs. The CDR3 here is CAKGGPYQEQFF. CDR3 in DNA: TGTGCGAAAGGGGGCCCGTATCAGGAGCAGTTCTTC.